The present T cell receptor beta chain was sequenced within a study of blood T cell repertoires in COVID-19. Study context: Sources were T cells, B-cell-depleted T cells, or PBMCs; the material itself was cDNA or gDNA.

TCRdb's table, derived via immunoSEQ multiplex PCR, lists solely in-frame clones and lacks some. The sample holds 300,000 to 400,000 clones, around 84% seen once. V gave up 5 bases and J gave up 3 bases; unmatched junction bases: 18. The CDR3 runs to 18 residues. Germline CDR1 is MDHEN and CDR2 is SYDVKM. In terms of age and location, participants ranged from about 18 to 95 years and lived in around 22 US areas. The clonotype originates from a woman aged 25 to 39 who had been exposed to COVID-19. The chain is built from TRBV28 and TRBJ2-7; TRBD2 agrees at 8 bases. The sequenced sample was PBMCs or T cells enriched from blood (not recorded which). This chain's CDR3 is CASSDTRTSPNPYYEQYF. Written as DNA, the CDR3 is TGTGCCAGCAGTGACACCCGGACTAGCCCCAATCCTTACTACGAGCAGTACTTC.